This record looks at one T cell receptor (beta chain) sequence and its context. Antigen: not known. Deep was the level at which the assay was run. Assay: immunoSEQ multiplex PCR; the TCRdb copy retains only in-frame clones and omits some. Of roughly 1,500,000 clones in the sample, about 98.5% were seen once. The entry originates in a study of shared clonotypes between healthy human individuals. The study's findings and limits: Memory subsets had estimated richness that was generally smaller than that of naive subsets.

Sequenced input: naive CD4+ T cells sorted from blood. The subset: CD45RA+ positively selected. The TCR originated in a man aged 25-45 years in good health.

CDR3 protein: CASSNATGELFF. The CDR3 bases are TGTGCCAGCAGCAATGCCACCGGGGAGCTGTTTTTT. The chain couples TRBV5-4 to TRBJ2-2; D gene uncertain. The V end lost 4 bases, the J end lost 4 bases, and 5 bases lay between the germline ends. Germline loops: CDR1 SGHNT, CDR2 YYREEE (reference sequence). The CDR3 extends over 12 amino acids.